This TCR beta chain is drawn from a study of blood T cell repertoires in COVID-19. Generated by immunoSEQ multiplex PCR, the TCRdb table keeps only in-frame clones and is missing some. The sample contains approximately 150,000 clones, 87% of which appear only once. There are 13 residues in the CDR3. J was trimmed by 3 bases and V by 5 bases; bases with no gene match: 3. A single count supports this clone. What was sequenced was peripheral blood. The J gene is TRBJ1-2, the V gene TRBV12-3 or TRBV12-4; TRBD1 aligns across 7 bases. The TCR comes from a woman in her forties or fifties with acute or convalescent COVID-19. The CDR3 spells CASSPQGHYGYTF. Written as DNA, the CDR3 is TGTGCCAGCAGTCCACAGGGGCACTATGGCTACACCTTC.